The 13 T cell receptor beta chains presented below share a single source sample, sequenced in a study of post-analysis software for immune sequencing data (dated by TCRdb to the mid-2010s). The library came from PCR. For sequencing, an Illumina HiSeq 2500 was employed. Unique molecular identifiers were incorporated into TCR beta cDNA libraries to reduce PCR and sequencing biases. TCRdb applied fastp at Q25 and MiXCR to the public reads, then kept only in-frame beta chains. Rows with a matching CDR3 protein are joined into one entry that keeps the most common DNA and genes. A total of about 820,000 distinct CDR3 sequences appear in this sample, roughly 58% of them only once. Clones ranked in the top ten supply roughly 4.4% of the sample. Overall results and qualifications from the work: Roughly 5 TRBV segments, including TRBV5-6, TRBV5-1 and TRBV20-1, were significantly more frequent in patients than controls.

For these TCRs, the target antigens are not known. Sequencing used blood. Receptors originate from a girl aged 10 to 17 with multiple sclerosis.

CDR3 DNA: TGCGCCAGCAGCTGGGCCGGGACAGGGCAAGAGACCCAGTACTTC. Its protein is CASSWAGTGQETQYF. The chain uses TRBV5-1 and TRBJ2-5, with TRBD1 identical over 9 bases. V shed 3 bases, J shed 2 bases, and the junction held 5 bases outside the gene matches. Per the germline V gene, CDR1 is SGHRS and CDR2 is YFSETQ. The CDR3 sequence is 15 residues long.

Only a few counts were recorded for this clonotype. The rearrangement links TRBV29-1 to TRBJ2-7; 10 bases are shared with TRBD2. V dropped 5 bases and J dropped 3; count of bases not matched to a gene: 1. From germline, CDR1 is SQVTM and CDR2 ANQGSEA. CDR3 length: 12 amino acids. Written as DNA, the CDR3 is TGCAGCGTTCCTAGCGGGAGCTACGAGCAGTACTTC. This encodes CSVPSGSYEQYF.

This clonotype was recorded a few times. J is TRBJ1-4 and V is TRBV29-1; 7 nucleotides align to TRBD1. CDR1 and CDR2 from the germline V gene are SQVTM and ANQGSEA. Germline trimming cut 6 bases from V and 4 bases from J; bases unmatched to any gene: 5. The CDR3 runs to 13 residues. CDR3 sequence (DNA): TGCAGCGTCGGGGACAGAGATAATGAAAAACTGTTTTTT. Protein sequence: CSVGDRDNEKLFF.

Only one count was recorded for this clonotype. The chain joins TRBV12-3 or TRBV12-4 to TRBJ2-1, with 13 bases matching TRBD2. The DNA end lines up better with TRBJ2-7; the J call may be wrong. CDR3 length: 20 amino acids. The CDR3 reads CASSSGLAGESSSSYNEQYF. DNA of the CDR3: TGTGCCAGCAGTTCCGGACTAGCGGGAGAATCAAGTAGCTCCTACAATGAGCAGTACTTC.

There are a few counts of this clonotype. The J gene is TRBJ2-7, the V gene TRBV18; TRBD1 is a possible D gene (6 bases). The CDR3 consists of 14 residues. V was trimmed by 5 bases and J by 1 base, leaving 12 bases between them. The germline CDR1 and CDR2 sequences are KGHSH and LQKENI. DNA of the CDR3: TGTGCCAGCTCAACAGGGAGCGGTTCCTACGAGCAGTACTTC. This codes for CASSTGSGSYEQYF. Variable domain in full (rest from reference TRBV18 and TRBJ2-7): NAGVMQNPRHLVRRRGQEARLRCSPMKGHSHVYWYRQLPEEGLKFMVYLQKENIIDESGMPKERFSAEFPKEGPSILRIQQVVRGDSAAYFCASSTGSGSYEQYFGPGTRLTVT.

This rearrangement joins TRBV5-8 to TRBJ1-6, with 9 bases identical to TRBD1. There are 17 residues in the CDR3. The V gene end was trimmed by 2 bases and the J gene end by 6 bases; junction bases not matched to a gene: 9. Germline loops: CDR1 SGHTS, CDR2 YDEGEE. CDR3 amino acids: CASSFPRTGVLNSPLHF. The CDR3 DNA reads TGTGCCAGCAGCTTCCCTCGGACAGGGGTCCTTAATTCACCCCTCCACTTT.

V is TRBV5-1 and J is TRBJ2-7; TRBD1 matches at 7 bases. V lost 7 bases, J lost 6 bases, and 7 bases stayed unmatched. From germline, CDR1 is SGHRS and CDR2 YFSETQ. The CDR3 consists of 12 residues. The CDR3 protein is CASDWTGSEQYF. The CDR3 nucleotides read TGCGCCAGCGACTGGACAGGCTCCGAGCAGTACTTC.

This clonotype came up a few times. The genes are TRBV20-1 and TRBJ2-3, with a weak D call TRBD1 (6 bases). The CDR3 runs 13 residues. The germline V gene encodes CDR1 DFQATT and CDR2 SNEGSKA (reference sequence). Trimming stripped 4 bases from V and 2 bases from J, with 10 bases between. CDR3 in DNA: TGCAGTGCTAACAGGGCCCCCACAGATACGCAGTATTTT. Its protein is CSANRAPTDTQYF.

The chain uses TRBV13 and TRBJ1-2; possible D gene TRBD1, 6 bases. The CDR3 has 13 residues. V was pared by 7 bases and J by 4 bases, with 13 bases between. Germline lookup yields CDR1 PRHDT and CDR2 FYEKMQ (reference sequence). The CDR3 DNA reads as TGTGCCAGCACCCGCAGGGGCTCCTATGGCTACACCTTC. This translates into CASTRRGSYGYTF.

This clonotype appeared a few times. This chain links TRBV5-6 with TRBJ2-7; D is unclear. V was clipped by 1 base and J by 1 base, with 9 bases between them. This CDR3 has 14 amino acids. Germline CDR1 is SGHDT and CDR2 is YYEEEE. The CDR3 is CASSLLQASYEQYF. DNA for the CDR3: TGTGCCAGCAGCTTGCTCCAGGCTTCCTACGAGCAGTACTTC.

This CDR3 reads CASSPGTVRDTQYF. The CDR3 DNA reads TGTGCCAGCTCACCCGGGACAGTTCGAGATACGCAGTATTTT. J is TRBJ2-3 and V is TRBV18, with 7 bases identical to TRBD1. There are 14 residues in the CDR3. Germline trimming cut 3 bases from V and 5 bases from J; bases unmatched to any gene: 5. Per the germline V gene, CDR1 is KGHSH and CDR2 is LQKENI.

This chain uses TRBV15 with TRBJ2-1; TRBD2 aligns across 7 bases. From germline, CDR1 is LNHNV and CDR2 YYDKDF (reference sequence). V shed 3 bases and J 3 bases; nucleotides not matched to a gene: 5. The CDR3 is 15 amino acids. CDR3 DNA sequence: TGTGCCACCAGCAGCTCGAGCGGGGACTACAATGAGCAGTTCTTC. Protein product: CATSSSSGDYNEQFF.

The rearrangement links TRBV7-3 to TRBJ2-1; perhaps TRBD1 as D (6 bases). Trimming cost V 2 bases and J 0 bases, with 11 bases left between them. Germline V gene lookup returns CDR1 SGHTA and CDR2 FQGTGA. The CDR3 has 16 amino acids. The CDR3 DNA sequence: TGTGCCAGCAGCTTACAGGGGACCTACTCCTACAATGAGCAGTTCTTC. Amino acid sequence: CASSLQGTYSYNEQFF.